This T cell receptor (beta chain) derives from a study of control samples from healthy donors and cancer patients. Germline V gene data show CDR1 as MNHEY and CDR2 as SVGEGT. The CDR3 is 14 amino acids. V shed 2 bases and J shed 8 bases, with 15 bases lying between them. The method was immunoSEQ multiplex PCR; TCRdb's version includes in-frame clones alone and lacks a portion of them. The sample lists about 140,000 clones, 70% to 90% seen once, with 1.5% to 2% in the top ten. The specimen sequenced was blood. The TCR was taken from a man between 18 and 29 years old in good health. This sequence joins TRBV6-2 or TRBV6-3 and TRBJ1-2, with D possibly being TRBD1 (5 bases). CDR3 loop: CASSYRQPPKGYTF. The CDR3 region has the DNA TGTGCCAGCAGTTACCGACAGCCGCCCAAAGGCTACACCTTC.